The source of this T cell receptor beta chain is a study of T cell responses to AZD1222 COVID-19 vaccine. Study in general: Pooled together were second doses at about 4 or about 12 weeks. General study findings and limits: Vaccine-associated CD4 TCRs ranged over spike, dominating at 160-218 and 743-854. The sample set comprised mostly white British donors with more females, and clonal diversity was possibly underestimated. The study sampled repertoires only after the peak T cell response.

Notes on this clone: Its antigen remains unknown.

V gave up 4 bases and J gave up 0 bases; unmatched junction bases: 2. Per the germline V gene, CDR1 is WNHNN and CDR2 is SYGVQD (reference sequence). The CDR3 consists of 15 residues. Profiled with immunoSEQ multiplex PCR; TCRdb holds only in-frame clones, not every one. The table records about 180,000 clones, approximately 90% of them present only once. The sample consisted of peripheral blood, taken on day 0 of AZD1222 vaccination. The clonotype was recovered from an adult in good health. The chain uses TRBV10-1 and TRBJ2-5; TRBD1 matches 10 bases. The CDR3 DNA follows: TGCGCCAGCAGTGGGGGACAGGGGAACCAAGAGACCCAGTACTTC. Its translation: CASSGGQGNQETQYF.